What follows are 14 T cell receptor beta chains derived from one specimen sequenced in a study of blood T cells in healthy people across ages. Through a sample-barcoded 5' primer and a J-beta primer mix, a second PCR was run for roughly 7 to 12 cycles. TCRdb reprocessed the 5' RACE reads with MiXCR, giving one entry per CDR3 protein. Of 920,000 or so distinct CDR3 sequences listed, 35% to 55% are singletons. The material sequenced was blood. All receptors derive from a woman aged 55-70 years in good health.

This chain links TRBV6-4 with TRBJ2-5; D unresolved. With 6 bases removed from V and 11 bases from J, the gap between germline ends came to 19 bases. The CDR3 loop spans 13 amino acids. CDR1 is MRHNA, CDR2 SNTAGT, per germline. The CDR3 DNA follows: TGTGCCAGCAGGGGTCTGGGGAACAATGAGCAGTACTTC. Its translation is CASRGLGNNEQYF.

V gene TRBV20-1 combines with J gene TRBJ2-1, with 7 bases fitting TRBD2. CDR1 and CDR2 from the germline V gene are DFQATT and SNEGSKA (reference sequence). V trimming: 3 bases; J trimming: 11 bases; junction bases outside the gene matches: 7. The CDR3 runs 12 residues. The CDR3 coding sequence is TGCAGTGCTAGGGGATGGGGGGGACAGCAGTTCTTC. This codes for CSARGWGGQQFF.

V usage is TRBV11-1 and J usage is TRBJ2-1, with 9 bases aligning to TRBD1. V trimming: 7 bases; J trimming: 8 bases; junction bases outside the gene matches: 12. The CDR3 length is 15 residues. The germline gives CDR1 SGHAT, CDR2 FQDESV (reference sequence). The chain's CDR3 is CASIQPGQGQDEQFF. The CDR3, as DNA: TGTGCCAGCATACAACCGGGACAGGGTCAAGATGAGCAGTTCTTC.

This clonotype was seen only a few times. The chain combines TRBV6-4 with TRBJ2-5, with TRBD2 as a possible D gene (6 bases). Per germline, CDR1 MRHNA and CDR2 SNTAGT. V lost 3 bases and J lost 5, with 10 bases in between. CDR3 length: 13 residues. The DNA for the CDR3 is TGTGCCAGCAGTGAGGACGGAGGGGAGACCCAGTACTTC. Protein sequence: CASSEDGGETQYF.

The J gene is TRBJ2-1, the V gene TRBV3-1; 10 nucleotides match TRBD2. The CDR3 is made up of 15 amino acids. J gave up 5 bases and V 2 bases, and 3 bases lay outside the gene matches. Germline loops: CDR1 LGHDT, CDR2 YNNKEL (reference sequence). The DNA of the CDR3 is TGTGCCAGCAGCCAACTAGCGGGAGCTAACAATGAGCAGTTCTTC. This encodes CASSQLAGANNEQFF.

V gene TRBV12-3 or TRBV12-4 combines with J gene TRBJ2-1, with 7 bases that match TRBD1. Unmatched junction bases numbered 12, after V lost 8 bases and J lost 2 bases. The CDR3 spans 16 residues. Here the CDR3 reads CASFEGGRGPYNEQFF. The CDR3 DNA follows: TGTGCCAGCTTCGAAGGGGGCAGGGGACCCTACAATGAGCAGTTCTTC.

Here the CDR3 DNA reads TGTGCCAGCAGTTACTCCGGACTAGCGGGAGTGGATACGCAGTATTTT. Its protein product is CASSYSGLAGVDTQYF. The chain has TRBV6-6 and TRBJ2-3; 13 nucleotides match TRBD2. CDR1 is MNHNY, CDR2 SVGAGI, per germline (reference sequence). This CDR3 has 16 amino acids. After removal of 0 bases from V and 6 bases from J, the junction contained 3 bases not matched to a gene.

The chain carries TRBV4-1 and TRBJ2-6; TRBD2 matches at 14 bases. The CDR3 runs 18 residues. The ends lost 1 base at V and 3 bases at J; junction bases unmatched: 2. Germline V lookup: CDR1 MGHRA, CDR2 YSYEKL. The DNA for the CDR3 is TGCGCCAGCAGCCAAGGACTAGCGGGAGGGGTTGGGGCCAACGTCCTGACTTTC. It translates to CASSQGLAGGVGANVLTF.

In DNA, the CDR3 is TGCGCCAGCAGCCCCGGGGGGATTGGGACCCAGTACTTC. This codes for CASSPGGIGTQYF. V usage is TRBV5-1 and J usage is TRBJ2-5; 7 bases line up with TRBD2. Germline CDR1 and CDR2: SGHRS and YFSETQ. Losses at the gene ends were 4 bases for V and 7 bases for J; bases not matched to a gene: 7. The CDR3 sequence is 13 residues long.

The V gene is TRBV30, the J gene TRBJ1-1; D unresolved. The V and J ends lost 0 bases and 4 bases respectively, with 9 bases between them. The germline gives CDR1 GTSNPN, CDR2 SVGIG (reference sequence). The CDR3 loop spans 13 amino acids. The CDR3 loop reads CAWSVPAGTEAFF. DNA for the CDR3: TGTGCCTGGAGTGTACCCGCGGGCACTGAAGCTTTCTTT.

In this sample, this clonotype turned up once. The chain links TRBV12-3 or TRBV12-4 to TRBJ1-1; 8 nucleotides align to TRBD1. There are 13 residues in the CDR3. V gave up 4 bases and J gave up 8 bases; unmatched junction bases: 6. The CDR3 is CASSYPGTGEAFF. CDR3 DNA sequence: TGTGCCAGCAGTTATCCCGGGACAGGCGAAGCTTTCTTT.

This chain uses TRBV3-1 with TRBJ1-6, with D perhaps TRBD1 (5 bases). Germline values: CDR1 LGHDT, CDR2 YNNKEL (reference sequence). The CDR3 runs to 15 residues. With 1 base removed from V and 7 bases from J, the gap between germline ends came to 11 bases. The CDR3 bases are TGTGCCAGCAGCCAAGTCGGGACGGCCAATTCACCCCTCCACTTT. Amino acid sequence: CASSQVGTANSPLHF. Supplemented by reference TRBV3-1 and TRBJ1-6, the full variable domain reads DTAVSQTPKYLVTQMGNDKSIKCEQNLGHDTMYWYKQDSKKFLKIMFSYNNKELIINETVPNRFSPKSPDKAHLNLHINSLELGDSAVYFCASSQVGTANSPLHFGNGTRLTVT.

The CDR3 spells CSVTPGQGVTDTQYF. The CDR3 region has the DNA TGCAGCGTCACACCCGGACAGGGGGTCACAGATACGCAGTATTTT. V usage is TRBV29-1 and J usage is TRBJ2-3; 10 nucleotides line up with TRBD1. In germline, CDR1 is SQVTM, CDR2 ANQGSEA. The J segment lost 2 bases and the V segment lost 6 bases, leaving 8 bases of the junction unmatched. This CDR3 has 15 amino acids.

The gene calls are TRBV20-1 and TRBJ2-1; 8 bases align to TRBD2. V was pared by 6 bases and J by 10 bases, with 8 bases of the junction left unmatched. The CDR3 sequence is 12 residues long. Germline V lookup: CDR1 DFQATT, CDR2 SNEGSKA (reference sequence). This chain's CDR3 is CSAETSAQEQFF. As DNA, the CDR3 is TGCAGTGCGGAGACTAGCGCGCAAGAGCAGTTCTTC.